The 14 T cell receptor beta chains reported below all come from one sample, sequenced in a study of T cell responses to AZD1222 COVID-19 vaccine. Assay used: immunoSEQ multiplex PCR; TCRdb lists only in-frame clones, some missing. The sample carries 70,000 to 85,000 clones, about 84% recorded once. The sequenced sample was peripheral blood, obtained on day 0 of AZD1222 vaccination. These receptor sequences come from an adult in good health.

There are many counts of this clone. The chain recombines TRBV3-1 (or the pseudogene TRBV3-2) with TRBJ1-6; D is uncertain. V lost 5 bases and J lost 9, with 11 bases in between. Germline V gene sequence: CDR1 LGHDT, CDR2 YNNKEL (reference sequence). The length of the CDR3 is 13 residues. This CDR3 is CASSKHDASPLHF. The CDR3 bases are TGTGCCAGCAGCAAGCATGACGCTTCACCCCTCCACTTT.

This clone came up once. The DNA for the CDR3 is TGCAGCGTTGAGACGGCTTACAATGAGCAGTTCTTC. Encoded protein: CSVETAYNEQFF. The rearrangement links TRBV29-1 to TRBJ2-1; D is undetermined. Germline CDR1 reads SQVTM; CDR2 reads ANQGSEA. The CDR3 is made up of 12 amino acids. V lost 3 bases, J lost 4 bases, and 7 bases lay in between.

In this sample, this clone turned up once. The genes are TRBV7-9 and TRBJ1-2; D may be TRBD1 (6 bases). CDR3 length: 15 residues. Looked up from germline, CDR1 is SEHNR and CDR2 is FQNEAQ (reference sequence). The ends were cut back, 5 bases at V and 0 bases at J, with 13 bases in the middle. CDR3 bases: TGTGCCAGCAGCCCTACGACAGGTTCTAACTATGGCTACACCTTC. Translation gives CASSPTTGSNYGYTF.

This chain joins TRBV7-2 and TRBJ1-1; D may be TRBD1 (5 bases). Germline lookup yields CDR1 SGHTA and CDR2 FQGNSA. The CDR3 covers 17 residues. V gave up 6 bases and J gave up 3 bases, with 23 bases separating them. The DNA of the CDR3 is TGTGCCAGCAGGGCGGCGGGCAGGGTTATATTGGACACTGAAGCTTTCTTT. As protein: CASRAAGRVILDTEAFF.

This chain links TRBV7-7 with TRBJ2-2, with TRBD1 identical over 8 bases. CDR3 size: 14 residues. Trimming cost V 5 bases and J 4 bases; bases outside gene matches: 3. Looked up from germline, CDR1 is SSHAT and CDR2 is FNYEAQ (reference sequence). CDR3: CASSPDRATGELFF. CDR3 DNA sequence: TGTGCCAGCAGCCCGGACAGGGCCACCGGGGAGCTGTTTTTT.

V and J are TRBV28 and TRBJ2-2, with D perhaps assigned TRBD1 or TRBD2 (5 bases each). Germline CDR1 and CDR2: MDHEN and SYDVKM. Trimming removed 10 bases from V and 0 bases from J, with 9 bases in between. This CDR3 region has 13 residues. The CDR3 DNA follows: TGTGCCACCGGGGCAACGAACACCGGGGAGCTGTTTTTT. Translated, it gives CATGATNTGELFF.

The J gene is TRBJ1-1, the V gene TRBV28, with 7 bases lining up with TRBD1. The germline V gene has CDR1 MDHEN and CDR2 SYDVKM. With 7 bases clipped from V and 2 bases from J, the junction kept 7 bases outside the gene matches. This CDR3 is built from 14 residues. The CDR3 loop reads CASKAGGVNTEAFF. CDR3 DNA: TGTGCCAGCAAAGCAGGGGGAGTCAACACTGAAGCTTTCTTT.

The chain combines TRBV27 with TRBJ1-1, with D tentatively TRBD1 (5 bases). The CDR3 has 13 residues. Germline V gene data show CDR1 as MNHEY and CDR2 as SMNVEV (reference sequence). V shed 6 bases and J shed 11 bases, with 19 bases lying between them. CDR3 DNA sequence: TGTGCCAGCAGACTAAACCCGGGACTCTCGGCTTTCTTT. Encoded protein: CASRLNPGLSAFF.

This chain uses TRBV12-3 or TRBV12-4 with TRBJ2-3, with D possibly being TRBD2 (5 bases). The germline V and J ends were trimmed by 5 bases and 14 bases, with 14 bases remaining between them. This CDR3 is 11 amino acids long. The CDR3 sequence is CASSLKRRSYF. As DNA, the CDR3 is TGTGCCAGCAGTCTCAAAAGGAGGTCGTATTTT.

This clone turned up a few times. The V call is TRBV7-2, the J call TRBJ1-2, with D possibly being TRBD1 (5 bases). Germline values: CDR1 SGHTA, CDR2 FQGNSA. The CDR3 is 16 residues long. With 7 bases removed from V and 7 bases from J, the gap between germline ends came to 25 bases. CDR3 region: CASMRSRSHEGVGYTF. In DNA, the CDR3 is TGTGCCAGCATGCGCTCAAGGTCCCACGAAGGGGTTGGCTACACCTTC.

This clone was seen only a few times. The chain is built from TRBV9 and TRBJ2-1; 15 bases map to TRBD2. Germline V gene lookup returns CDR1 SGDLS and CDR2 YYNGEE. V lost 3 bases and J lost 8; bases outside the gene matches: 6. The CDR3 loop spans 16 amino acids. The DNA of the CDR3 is TGTGCCAGCAGCGGGCGGACTAGCGGGAGGGCCGATGAGCAGTTCTTC. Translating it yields CASSGRTSGRADEQFF.

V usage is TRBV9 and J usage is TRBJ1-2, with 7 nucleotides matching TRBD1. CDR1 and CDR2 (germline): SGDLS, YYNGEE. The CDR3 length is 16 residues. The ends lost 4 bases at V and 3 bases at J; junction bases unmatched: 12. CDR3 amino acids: CASSKGIGRGDYGYTF. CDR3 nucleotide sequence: TGTGCCAGCAGCAAAGGAATTGGCAGGGGGGACTATGGCTACACCTTC.

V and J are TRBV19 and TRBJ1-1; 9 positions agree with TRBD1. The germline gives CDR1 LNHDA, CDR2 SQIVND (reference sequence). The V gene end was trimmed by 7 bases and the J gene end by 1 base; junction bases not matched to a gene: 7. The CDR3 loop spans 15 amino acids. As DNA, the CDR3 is TGTGCCAGTACCGGGACAGGGATCGGGAACACTGAAGCTTTCTTT. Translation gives CASTGTGIGNTEAFF.

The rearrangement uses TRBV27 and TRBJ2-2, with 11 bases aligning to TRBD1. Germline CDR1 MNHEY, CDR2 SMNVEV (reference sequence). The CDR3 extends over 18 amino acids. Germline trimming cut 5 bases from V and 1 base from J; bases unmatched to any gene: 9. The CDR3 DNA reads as TGTGCCAGCAGTCCGGGACAGGGGGTCAGTAGGAACACCGGGGAGCTGTTTTTT. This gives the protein CASSPGQGVSRNTGELFF.